Following are 23 T cell receptor beta chains from one sample sequenced in a study of control samples from healthy donors and cancer patients. Sequenced by immunoSEQ multiplex PCR; TCRdb stores in-frame clones only, minus some. The data contain 30,000 to 35,000 clones, around 87% of them singletons. Material for sequencing was PBMCs. The receptors come from a woman aged 40 to 55 with lung cancer.

This CDR3 is CASSVGTGFNNEQFF. The CDR3 nucleotides read TGTGCCAGCAGCGTAGGGACAGGGTTTAACAATGAGCAGTTCTTC. This chain connects TRBV9 to TRBJ2-1, with 8 bases identical to TRBD1. The V segment lost 0 bases and the J segment 5 bases; nucleotides outside the gene matches: 4. Germline V CDR1 and CDR2: SGDLS, YYNGEE. This CDR3 has 15 residues.

V usage is TRBV7-8 and J usage is TRBJ1-1; D gene unclear. Germline lookup yields CDR1 SGHVS and CDR2 FQNEAQ. The V end was cut by 1 base, the J end by 0 bases, with 9 bases between. The CDR3 is 15 residues long. In DNA form, the CDR3 reads TGTGCCAGCAGCTTAGAACCATGGGTGAACACTGAAGCTTTCTTT. It translates to CASSLEPWVNTEAFF. Filled out from reference TRBV7-8 and TRBJ1-1, the complete variable domain reads GAGVSQSPRYKVAKRGQDVALRCDPISGHVSLFWYQQALGQGPEFLTYFQNEAQLDKSGLPSDRFFAERPEGSVSTLKIQRTQQEDSAVYLCASSLEPWVNTEAFFGQGTRLTVV.

V usage is TRBV7-9 and J usage is TRBJ2-1; 7 bases fit TRBD1. The CDR3 loop spans 14 amino acids. Per the germline V gene, CDR1 is SEHNR and CDR2 is FQNEAQ (reference sequence). V trimming: 5 bases; J trimming: 7 bases; junction bases outside the gene matches: 8. The CDR3, as DNA: TGTGCCAGCAGCCCAGGACAGGTCCTAAATGAGCAGTTCTTC. The encoded protein is CASSPGQVLNEQFF.

This chain links TRBV28 with TRBJ1-5; 8 nucleotides match TRBD1. V shed 7 bases, J shed 4 bases, and the junction held 6 bases outside the gene matches. The CDR3 runs 14 residues. Germline values: CDR1 MDHEN, CDR2 SYDVKM. In DNA form, the CDR3 reads TGTGCCAGCACAGGGGGCGGGGGTAATCAGCCCCAGCATTTT. Its translation is CASTGGGGNQPQHF.

This chain uses TRBV30 with TRBJ1-1, with 11 bases fitting TRBD1. The ends lost 0 bases at V and 4 bases at J; junction bases unmatched: 13. CDR1 and CDR2 (germline): GTSNPN, SVGIG (reference sequence). This CDR3 has 18 residues. The CDR3 bases are TGTGCCTGGAGTGTATCGTCCCCGGGGGGGACAGGGGGCACTGAAGCTTTCTTT. Residues: CAWSVSSPGGTGGTEAFF.

The gene calls are TRBV27 and TRBJ2-3; no clear D gene. V was trimmed by 2 bases and J by 4 bases, leaving 10 bases between them. CDR3 length: 14 residues. Germline lookup yields CDR1 MNHEY and CDR2 SMNVEV (reference sequence). CDR3 coding DNA: TGTGCCAGCAGTTTAGACGAGCGCCCAGATACGCAGTATTTT. Translated, it gives CASSLDERPDTQYF.

This rearrangement joins TRBV28 to TRBJ2-4; no definite D call. This CDR3 spans 16 amino acids. V was pared by 2 bases and J by 0 bases, with 11 bases between. From germline, CDR1 is MDHEN and CDR2 SYDVKM. CDR3 in amino acids: CASSLRPGLAKNIQYF. The DNA of the CDR3 is TGTGCCAGCAGTTTACGGCCAGGCCTAGCCAAAAACATTCAGTACTTC.

The chain combines TRBV11-3 with TRBJ2-1; D gene ambiguous. The V gene's germline CDR1 is SGHNT and CDR2 YENEEA. CDR3 length: 13 amino acids. Trimming removed 5 bases from V and 0 bases from J, with 5 bases in between. CDR3 protein: CASSLSSYNEQFF. DNA for the CDR3: TGTGCCAGCAGCCTAAGCTCCTACAATGAGCAGTTCTTC.

The J gene is TRBJ2-3, the V gene TRBV11-3; TRBD1 matches 8 bases. Germline assignment: CDR1 SGHNT and CDR2 YENEEA. V lost 5 bases, J lost 4 bases, and 5 bases stayed unmatched. The CDR3 is made up of 14 amino acids. The CDR3 is CASSRDRPSDTQYF. The CDR3 DNA sequence: TGTGCCAGCAGCCGGGACAGGCCCTCAGATACGCAGTATTTT.

The V call is TRBV28, the J call TRBJ2-7; D is unclear. Germline V CDR1 and CDR2: MDHEN, SYDVKM. The CDR3 covers 13 residues. The V end lost 8 bases, the J end lost 4 bases, and 15 bases lay between the germline ends. The CDR3 protein is CASGTHGSYEQYF. As DNA, the CDR3 is TGTGCCAGCGGAACACACGGATCTTACGAGCAGTACTTC.

The sample holds one count of this clone. The rearrangement uses TRBV5-8 and TRBJ1-2; D gene unclear. Per the germline V gene, CDR1 is SGHTS and CDR2 is YDEGEE. There are 11 residues in the CDR3. V dropped 1 base and J dropped 9 bases, with 7 bases sitting between them. The DNA of the CDR3 is TGTGCCAGCAGCTTGAGTAGGAGCTACACCTTC. It codes for CASSLSRSYTF.

This chain joins TRBV5-1 and TRBJ2-1; D possibly uses TRBD1 or TRBD2 (5 bases each). The length of the CDR3 is 16 residues. V gave up 4 bases and J gave up 4 bases, with 18 bases separating them. Germline lookup yields CDR1 SGHRS and CDR2 YFSETQ. The CDR3 region has the DNA TGCGCCAGCAGCCTCTCCCCGGGGCCGACATACAATGAGCAGTTCTTC. This translates into CASSLSPGPTYNEQFF.

The chain carries TRBV11-2 and TRBJ1-2, with a tentative D call TRBD1 (5 bases). Trimming shortened V by 0 bases and J by 8 bases, and 13 bases separated the two germline ends. The CDR3 spans 14 residues. CDR1 is SGHAT and CDR2 is FQNNGV in the germline V gene. This CDR3 reads CASSLERDSKGYTF. As DNA, the CDR3 is TGTGCCAGCAGCTTAGAACGGGACTCCAAAGGCTACACCTTC. Combining the CDR3 with reference TRBV11-2 and TRBJ1-2 gives the whole variable domain EAGVAQSPRYKIIEKRQSVAFWCNPISGHATLYWYQQILGQGPKLLIQFQNNGVVDDSQLPKDRFSAERLKGVDSTLKIQPAKLEDSAVYLCASSLERDSKGYTFGSGTRLTVV.

In nucleotides, the CDR3 is TGTGCCAGCAGTTTGACAGGAACGACCTACGAGCAGTACTTC. It specifies CASSLTGTTYEQYF. The rearrangement joins TRBV5-6 to TRBJ2-7; the D gene is possibly TRBD1 (6 bases). The V and J ends lost 5 bases and 2 bases respectively, with 14 bases between them. Germline lookup yields CDR1 SGHDT and CDR2 YYEEEE. The CDR3 consists of 14 residues. Full variable domain (missing parts from reference TRBV5-6 and TRBJ2-7): DAGVTQSPTHLIKTRGQQVTLRCSPKSGHDTVSWYQQALGQGPQFIFQYYEEEERQRGNFPDRFSGHQFPNYSSELNVNALLLGDSALYLCASSLTGTTYEQYFGPGTRLTVT.

The rearrangement uses TRBV28 and TRBJ1-1; D unclear. Germline loops: CDR1 MDHEN, CDR2 SYDVKM. CDR3 length: 11 residues. Trimming left V 5 bases short and J 7 bases short, with 8 bases between. The CDR3 reads CASSGGLEAFF. CDR3 coding DNA: TGTGCCAGCAGTGGCGGACTTGAAGCTTTCTTT. Variable domain in full (rest from reference TRBV28 and TRBJ1-1): DVKVTQSSRYLVKRTGEKVFLECVQDMDHENMFWYRQDPGLGLRLIYFSYDVKMKEKGDIPEGYSVSREKKERFSLILESASTNQTSMYLCASSGGLEAFFGQGTRLTVV.

The J gene is TRBJ1-5, the V gene TRBV27, with D possibly TRBD1 on 6 matching bases. This CDR3 comprises 15 residues. CDR1 and CDR2 from the germline V gene are MNHEY and SMNVEV (reference sequence). The V end lost 3 bases, the J end lost 7 bases, and 16 bases lay between the germline ends. CDR3 sequence (DNA): TGTGCCAGCAGTTTTTCGTCCCGGGACACCCAGCCCCAGCATTTT. This encodes CASSFSSRDTQPQHF.

This clone was recorded once. The chain carries TRBV3-1 (or the pseudogene TRBV3-2) and TRBJ2-1, with D possibly being TRBD2 (5 bases). Germline V gives CDR1 LGHDT, CDR2 YNNKEL (reference sequence). V was pared by 1 base and J by 1 base, with 11 bases between. There are 16 residues in the CDR3. CDR3 nucleotide sequence: TGTGCCAGCAGCCAAGTAGGAGGTCGTTCCTACAATGAGCAGTTCTTC. The encoded protein is CASSQVGGRSYNEQFF.

This rearrangement joins TRBV7-3 to TRBJ2-1; perhaps TRBD1 as D (5 bases). CDR3 size: 14 residues. The V end was cut by 8 bases, the J end by 2 bases, with 13 bases between. CDR1 is SGHTA, CDR2 FQGTGA, per germline. For the CDR3, the DNA is TGTGCCAGCTTAAGAACAGGAACCTACAATGAGCAGTTCTTC. Its translation is CASLRTGTYNEQFF. Together with reference TRBV7-3 and TRBJ2-1, the CDR3 gives the full variable domain: GAGVSQTPSNKVTEKGKYVELRCDPISGHTALYWYRQSLGQGPEFLIYFQGTGAADDSGLPNDRFFAVRPEGSVSTLKIQRTERGDSAVYLCASLRTGTYNEQFFGPGTRLTVL.

The rearrangement links TRBV5-6 to TRBJ1-3, with a tentative D call TRBD1 (5 bases). The germline CDR1 and CDR2 sequences are SGHDT and YYEEEE. Trimming shortened V by 4 bases and J by 6 bases, and 17 bases separated the two germline ends. The length of the CDR3 is 15 residues. Written as DNA, the CDR3 is TGTGCCAGCAGCCTCCAGGGTGTGCAGGAAAACACCATATATTTT. This sequence encodes CASSLQGVQENTIYF.

This sequence joins TRBV6-2 or TRBV6-3 and TRBJ1-2; D is unclear. The V gene's germline CDR1 is MNHEY and CDR2 SVGEGT. This CDR3 comprises 11 residues. The V end lost 4 bases, the J end lost 8 bases, and 8 bases lay between the germline ends. This chain's CDR3 is CASSSGKGYTF. DNA for the CDR3: TGTGCCAGCAGTTCCGGGAAGGGCTACACCTTC.

The chain is built from TRBV2 and TRBJ2-7; no clear D. V was trimmed by 4 bases and J by 3 bases, leaving 13 bases between them. The CDR3 has 14 amino acids. Germline V gene data show CDR1 as SNHLY and CDR2 as FYNNEI. The CDR3 is CASSGQLSHYEQYF. CDR3 nucleotides: TGTGCCAGCAGTGGACAACTATCGCACTACGAGCAGTACTTC.

The CDR3 coding sequence is TGTGCCAGCAGTTCCTCCGGGACAGGGCATGGCTACACCTTC. It yields the protein CASSSSGTGHGYTF. V usage is TRBV28 and J usage is TRBJ1-2; TRBD1 agrees at 9 bases. Germline trimming cut 4 bases from V and 6 bases from J; bases unmatched to any gene: 6. Germline CDR1 MDHEN, CDR2 SYDVKM. The CDR3 sequence is 14 residues long.

The V and J genes are TRBV29-1 and TRBJ2-7; TRBD1 matches at 7 bases. CDR3 length equals 12 residues. Losses at the gene ends were 8 bases for V and 4 bases for J; bases not matched to a gene: 8. The germline CDR1 and CDR2 sequences are SQVTM and ANQGSEA. In nucleotides, the CDR3 is TGCAGCACCCGACAGGGACAATACGAGCAGTACTTC. It specifies CSTRQGQYEQYF.